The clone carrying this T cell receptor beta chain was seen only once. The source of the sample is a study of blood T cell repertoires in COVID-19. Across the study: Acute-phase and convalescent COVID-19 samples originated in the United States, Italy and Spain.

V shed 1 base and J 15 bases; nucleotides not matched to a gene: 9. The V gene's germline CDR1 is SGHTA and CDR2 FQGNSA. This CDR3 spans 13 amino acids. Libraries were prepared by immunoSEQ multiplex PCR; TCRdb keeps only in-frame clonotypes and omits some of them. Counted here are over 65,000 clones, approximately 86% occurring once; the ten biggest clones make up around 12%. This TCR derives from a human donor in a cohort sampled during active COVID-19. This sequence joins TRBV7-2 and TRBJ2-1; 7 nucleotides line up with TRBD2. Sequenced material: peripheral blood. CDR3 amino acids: CASSLGSGDLLFF. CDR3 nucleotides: TGTGCCAGCAGCTTAGGAAGCGGGGATCTATTGTTCTTC.